Sequencing of this T cell receptor beta chain was carried out in a study of blood T cell repertoires in COVID-19. Overall study context: The United States, Italy and Spain were the sources of the acute and convalescent COVID-19 samples. The analysed material was cDNA or gDNA that came from T cells, B-cell-depleted T cells, or PBMCs.

As processed by the authors: By means of reference gene primer amplification, nucleated cell counts were estimated. TCRdb keeps only in-frame clones here, not all; method: immunoSEQ multiplex PCR. V and J calls and clone size are those listed in that table; D and trimming were worked out from the DNA. Here the sample spans some 80,000 clones, 75% to 90% being singletons. V shed 5 bases and J 5 bases; nucleotides not matched to a gene: 8. Germline CDR1 is MGHDK and CDR2 is SYGVNS. The CDR3 extends over 14 amino acids. The source material was peripheral blood. The sequence came from a human donor in a cohort sampled during active COVID-19. The genes are TRBV25-1 and TRBJ1-1; TRBD1 agrees at 7 bases. The CDR3 DNA is TGTGCCAGCAGTCGGAACAGGGGTTCGACTGAAGCTTTCTTT. Translating gives CASSRNRGSTEAFF.